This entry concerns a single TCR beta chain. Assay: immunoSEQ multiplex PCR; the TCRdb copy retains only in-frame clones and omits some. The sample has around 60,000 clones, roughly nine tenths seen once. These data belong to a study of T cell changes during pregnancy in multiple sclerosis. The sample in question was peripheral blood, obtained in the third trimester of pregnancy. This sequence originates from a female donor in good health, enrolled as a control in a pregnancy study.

CDR3 protein: CASSPASGHGYTF. DNA of the CDR3: TGTGCCAGCTCACCAGCCAGTGGGCATGGCTACACCTTC. This chain joins TRBV18 and TRBJ1-2, with D unclear. Germline CDR1 is KGHSH and CDR2 is LQKENI. The CDR3 totals 13 residues. V gave up 2 bases and J gave up 6 bases, with 10 bases separating them.